The present T cell receptor (beta chain) was sequenced within a study of cytomegalovirus exposure and HLA in healthy donors. Overall study findings and caveats: Later analysis associated a missense DCLRE1C variant with TCR beta V- and J-gene trimming. CMV serostatus was the sole immune exposure data available. In vitro checks showed that a few CMV-associated chains really do target CMV antigens.

The V end lost 3 bases, the J end lost 4 bases, and 14 bases lay between the germline ends. The CDR3 sequence is 14 residues long. The V gene's germline CDR1 is SGHRS and CDR2 YFSETQ. With regard to this clone: Its antigen is currently unknown.

PCR was performed using 60 Vbeta and 13 Jbeta primers. Some clones are missing from TCRdb's copy, which holds only in-frame ones; the method was immunoSEQ multiplex PCR. The table lists approximately 160,000 clones, over 60% of them singletons. Sequencing was carried out using PBMCs. The V gene is TRBV5-1, the J gene TRBJ2-7; the D gene is possibly TRBD2 (5 bases). This receptor was obtained from a male donor in good health and CMV-seronegative. The CDR3 spells CASSSPGTNYEQYF. The DNA of the CDR3 is TGCGCCAGCAGCTCCCCGGGAACAAATTACGAGCAGTACTTC.